These 15 T cell receptor beta chains originate from one sample sequenced in a study of shared clonotypes between healthy human individuals. TCRdb keeps only in-frame clones here, not all; method: immunoSEQ multiplex PCR. Of about 470,000 clones detected, about 76% appear once; the ten largest clones hold over 10%. The sample was PBMCs. The receptors here all came from a woman aged 35 to 49 in good health. Some clones in this sample may be carry-over from other donors' samples.

The rearrangement links TRBV18 to TRBJ1-1; D perhaps matches TRBD1 (5 bases). The germline gives CDR1 KGHSH, CDR2 LQKENI. V lost 1 base and J 0 bases, leaving 12 bases between the germline ends. The CDR3 sequence is 16 residues long. CDR3 nucleotides: TGTGCCAGCTCACCACTGCAGGGCCCTATGAACACTGAAGCTTTCTTT. Translated, it gives CASSPLQGPMNTEAFF.

V gene TRBV6-4 combines with J gene TRBJ2-7, with D perhaps matching TRBD2 (6 bases). With 2 bases removed from V and 2 bases from J, the gap between germline ends came to 19 bases. CDR3 length: 17 residues. Germline V CDR1 and CDR2: MRHNA, SNTAGT. Here the CDR3 DNA reads TGTGCCAGCAGTGACGCCGGGGAGGCCCGTCCAGCCTACGAGCAGTACTTC. Translating it yields CASSDAGEARPAYEQYF.

The chain links TRBV28 to TRBJ1-4; D is perhaps TRBD1 (5 bases). Per germline, CDR1 MDHEN and CDR2 SYDVKM. This CDR3 comprises 14 residues. V gave up 3 bases and J gave up 7 bases, with 12 bases separating them. CDR3 bases: TGTGCCAGCAGTTTTCCCGGGGGGGGTGAAAAACTGTTTTTT. Residues: CASSFPGGGEKLFF.

The genes are TRBV14 and TRBJ2-1, with D unresolved. The V end was cut by 3 bases, the J end by 5 bases, with 14 bases between. Germline values: CDR1 SGHDN, CDR2 FVKESK. The CDR3 totals 15 residues. Here the CDR3 reads CASSQFGQANNEQFF. As DNA, the CDR3 is TGTGCCAGCAGCCAGTTCGGGCAGGCGAACAATGAGCAGTTCTTC.

This clone was recorded many times. Other DNA sequences in the same sample also yield this CDR3. V usage is TRBV5-1 and J usage is TRBJ1-1; D is unresolved. The germline V and J ends were trimmed by 2 bases and 0 bases, with 5 bases remaining between them. The CDR3 consists of 13 residues. Germline values: CDR1 SGHRS, CDR2 YFSETQ. The CDR3 region is CASSLELNTEAFF. DNA for the CDR3: TGCGCCAGCAGCTTAGAGTTGAACACTGAAGCTTTCTTT.

This clone is a singleton in its sample. The chain carries TRBV18 and TRBJ2-7, with 8 bases matching TRBD2. Trimming at V came to 1 base and at J to 3 bases, leaving 5 bases not matched to a gene. This CDR3 has 15 amino acids. Per the germline V gene, CDR1 is KGHSH and CDR2 is LQKENI. CDR3 coding DNA: TGTGCCAGCTCACCACTGGGTAGCGGGATCTACGAGCAGTACTTC. It yields the protein CASSPLGSGIYEQYF.

V usage is TRBV30 and J usage is TRBJ2-7, with 7 bases identical to TRBD1. V lost 5 bases, J lost 3 bases, and 7 bases stayed unmatched. The CDR3 length is 13 residues. Germline V CDR1 and CDR2: GTSNPN, SVGIG (reference sequence). The CDR3 nucleotides are TGTGCCTGGGACAGGGTAGGGATCTACGAGCAGTACTTC. Protein sequence: CAWDRVGIYEQYF.

This clone was recorded a few times. Distinct nucleotide sequences in the sample also encode this CDR3. The V and J genes are TRBV7-2 and TRBJ2-7; 7 bases map to TRBD1. Germline trimming cut 2 bases from V and 2 bases from J; bases unmatched to any gene: 0. Germline V gene lookup returns CDR1 SGHTA and CDR2 FQGNSA. CDR3 length equals 13 residues. CDR3: CASSLTGAYEQYF. CDR3 in DNA: TGTGCCAGCAGCTTAACAGGGGCCTACGAGCAGTACTTC.

The chain has TRBV29-1 and TRBJ2-7; D might be TRBD1 (5 bases). Trimming cost V 5 bases and J 2 bases, with 13 bases left between them. CDR3 length: 13 amino acids. Germline CDR1 SQVTM, CDR2 ANQGSEA. CDR3 nucleotides: TGCAGCGTTAAAAAGACAGATACCTACGAGCAGTACTTC. Amino acid sequence: CSVKKTDTYEQYF.

This clone has more than one count but fewer than ten. The chain joins TRBV15 to TRBJ2-3; 7 positions agree with TRBD2. After removal of 0 bases from V and 1 base from J, the junction contained 1 base not matched to a gene. The CDR3 has 15 amino acids. Germline CDR1 is LNHNV and CDR2 is YYDKDF (reference sequence). This CDR3 reads CATSRDGRGTDTQYF. The CDR3 DNA reads as TGTGCCACCAGCAGAGATGGGAGGGGCACAGATACGCAGTATTTT. Filled out from reference TRBV15 and TRBJ2-3, the complete variable domain reads DAMVIQNPRYQVTQFGKPVTLSCSQTLNHNVMYWYQQKSSQAPKLLFHYYDKDFNNEADTPDNFQSRRPNTSFCFLDIRSPGLGDTAMYLCATSRDGRGTDTQYFGPGTRLTVL.

This clone was detected once. This chain links TRBV2 with TRBJ2-1; D is possibly TRBD1 or TRBD2 (6 bases each). This CDR3 is 13 amino acids long. Germline CDR1 SNHLY, CDR2 FYNNEI. Between the trimmed V and J ends, which lost 7 bases and 9 bases, there was a span of 16 bases. The DNA for the CDR3 is TGTGCCAGCACTAAACTGGAGGGGGGTGAGCAGTTCTTC. This encodes CASTKLEGGEQFF. The complete variable domain, with remaining parts taken from reference TRBV2 and TRBJ2-1, reads EPEVTQTPSHQVTQMGQEVILRCVPISNHLYFYWYRQILGQKVEFLVSFYNNEISEKSEIFDDQFSVERPDGSNFTLKIRSTKLEDSAMYFCASTKLEGGEQFFGPGTRLTVL.

The CDR3 region has the DNA TGTGCCAGCAGCCCGTTAGGGGAGACCCAGTACTTC. Translated, it gives CASSPLGETQYF. V is TRBV13 and J is TRBJ2-5; D ambiguous. The ends were cut back, 5 bases at V and 5 bases at J, with 9 bases in the middle. This CDR3 comprises 12 residues. CDR1 PRHDT and CDR2 FYEKMQ come from the germline V gene (reference sequence).

The chain employs TRBV5-4 and TRBJ2-5; TRBD2 is a possible D gene (5 bases). Germline CDR1 and CDR2: SGHNT and YYREEE (reference sequence). Deletions cut 5 bases from V and 1 base from J, with 9 bases between. The CDR3 is made up of 13 amino acids. The chain's CDR3 is CASSLDFQETQYF. The CDR3 region has the DNA TGTGCCAGCAGTCTGGACTTCCAAGAGACCCAGTACTTC.

The J gene is TRBJ2-1, the V gene TRBV7-2, with TRBD2 matching over 7 bases. The CDR3 is 16 amino acids. Germline values: CDR1 SGHTA, CDR2 FQGNSA. V gave up 5 bases and J gave up 4 bases; unmatched junction bases: 11. This CDR3 reads CASSLAASGTYNEQFF. The CDR3 DNA reads TGTGCCAGCAGCCTGGCGGCTAGCGGTACGTACAATGAGCAGTTCTTC.

Turning to this clone: In the same sample, other DNA sequences code for this CDR3. V gene TRBV6-6 combines with J gene TRBJ2-1; TRBD2 aligns across 11 bases. V lost 2 bases and J lost 6; bases outside the gene matches: 0. The V gene's germline CDR1 is MNHNY and CDR2 SVGAGI (reference sequence). There are 14 residues in the CDR3. The CDR3 DNA reads TGTGCCAGCAGTTACGGGACTAGCGGCAATGAGCAGTTCTTC. Protein product: CASSYGTSGNEQFF.